The entry below gives a single T cell receptor beta chain sequence along with its context. Donors comprised only Caucasian adults living in Nashville, Tennessee. These data originate in a study of shared clonotypes between healthy human individuals. The table came from immunoSEQ multiplex PCR; TCRdb's copy has only in-frame clones and leaves some out. This sample has around 550,000 clones; about 95% occur once, and the top ten carry 0.06%. Germline V gene lookup returns CDR1 MNHEY and CDR2 SMNVEV (reference sequence). V was clipped by 5 bases and J by 3 bases, with 9 bases between them. The CDR3 loop spans 13 amino acids.

The J gene is TRBJ2-3, the V gene TRBV27; D is ambiguous. This TCR was recovered from a woman aged 25 to 45 in good health. Sample: naive CD4+ T cells sorted from blood. Subset given: CD45RA+ positively selected. The CDR3 sequence: CASSKLSTDTQYF. The CDR3 bases are TGTGCCAGCAGTAAACTAAGTACAGATACGCAGTATTTT.